The clone carrying this T cell receptor (beta chain) was detected a few times. The data belong to a study of identifying expanded T cells in peripheral blood. Clones were sequenced by immunoSEQ multiplex PCR, and TCRdb holds only the in-frame ones, with some missing. The sample includes approximately 130,000 clones, approximately 88% of them seen just once. CDR3 length: 11 residues. The germline gives CDR1 SNHLY, CDR2 FYNNEI. V lost 5 bases, J lost 11 bases, and 12 bases lay in between. Sequencing input: blood. This rearrangement joins TRBV2 to TRBJ1-2; D not certain. The receptor was isolated from a person aged 18 to 75 in good health. CDR3 coding DNA: TGTGCCAGCAGTACGGAAGGGCTTTACACCTTC. Protein product: CASSTEGLYTF. Full variable domain (rest looked up from reference TRBV2 and TRBJ1-2): EPEVTQTPSHQVTQMGQEVILRCVPISNHLYFYWYRQILGQKVEFLVSFYNNEISEKSEIFDDQFSVERPDGSNFTLKIRSTKLEDSAMYFCASSTEGLYTFGSGTRLTVV.